This T cell receptor beta chain was identified during a study of CD8+CD57+ T cells in acquired aplastic anemia. The germline V and J ends were trimmed by 6 bases and 7 bases, with 15 bases remaining between them. There are 12 residues in the CDR3. Germline V gene sequence: CDR1 DFQATT, CDR2 SNEGSKA (reference sequence). TCR beta VDJ and CDR3 were profiled, and genomic DNA was the template. TCRdb independently ran MiXCR on the reads; one entry per CDR3 protein. The sample includes about 190,000 distinct CDR3 sequences, 50% to 75% of them seen just once. This clonotype showed up many times. The sample was sorted CD4+, CD8+, or CD8+CD57+ T cells (not recorded which) from PBMCs. The chain links TRBV20-1 to TRBJ1-2; D gene uncertain. This TCR derives from a human donor with severe aplastic anemia or a healthy control (not recorded which). The CDR3 protein is CSAPFSFGGYTF. The CDR3, as DNA: TGCAGTGCCCCGTTTTCTTTCGGTGGCTACACCTTC.